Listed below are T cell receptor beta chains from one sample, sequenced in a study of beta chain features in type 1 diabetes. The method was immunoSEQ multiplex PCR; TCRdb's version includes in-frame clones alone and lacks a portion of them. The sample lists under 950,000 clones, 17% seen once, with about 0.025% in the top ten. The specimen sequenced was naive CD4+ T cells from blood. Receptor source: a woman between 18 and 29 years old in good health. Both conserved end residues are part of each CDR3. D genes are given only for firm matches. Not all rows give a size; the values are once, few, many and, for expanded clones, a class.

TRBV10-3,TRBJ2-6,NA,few,CAIGDGSSGANVLTF,TGTGCCATTGGAGACGGTAGCTCTGGGGCCAACGTCCTGACTTTC
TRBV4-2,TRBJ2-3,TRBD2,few,CASSQDSGRAYF,TGTGCCAGCAGCCAAGATAGCGGGAGGGCCTATTTT
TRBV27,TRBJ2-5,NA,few,CASRTGAQETQYF,TGTGCCAGCAGGACCGGGGCCCAAGAGACCCAGTACTTC
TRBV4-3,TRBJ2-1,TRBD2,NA,CASSQDGGRRYDEQFF,TGCGCCAGCAGCCAAGACGGCGGGAGGCGCTACGATGAGCAGTTCTTC
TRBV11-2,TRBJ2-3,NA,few,CASSGGFVPDTQYF,TGTGCCAGCTCGGGGGGCTTCGTCCCAGATACGCAGTATTTT
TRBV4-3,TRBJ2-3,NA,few,CASSQVLGDTQYF,TGCGCCAGCAGCCAAGTCTTGGGAGATACGCAGTATTTT
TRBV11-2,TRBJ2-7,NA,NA,CASRETGAFSYEQYF,TGTGCCAGCAGAGAAACCGGGGCATTCTCCTACGAGCAGTACTTC
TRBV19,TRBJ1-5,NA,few,CASSIGGRLQPQHF,TGTGCCAGTAGTATAGGGGGCAGACTTCAGCCCCAGCATTTT
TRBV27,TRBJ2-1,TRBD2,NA,CASSSLTSGRTQTYNEQFF,TGTGCCAGCAGTTCCTTGACTAGCGGGAGGACCCAAACCTACAATGAGCAGTTCTTC
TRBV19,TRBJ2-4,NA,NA,CASSIENIQYF,TGTGCCAGTAGTATAGAGAACATTCAGTACTTC
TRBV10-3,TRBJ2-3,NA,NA,CAITSRDSTDTQYF,TGTGCCATCACCTCCCGGGACAGCACAGATACGCAGTATTTT
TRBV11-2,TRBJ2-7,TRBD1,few,CASSLGQGALTYEQYF,TGTGCCAGCAGCTTAGGACAGGGGGCGCTAACCTACGAGCAGTACTTC
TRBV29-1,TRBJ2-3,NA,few,CSVVLAPMMDTQYF,TGCAGCGTTGTCCTAGCTCCCATGATGGATACGCAGTATTTT
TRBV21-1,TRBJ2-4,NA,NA,CASSVRDRGSPGAKNIQYF,TGTGCCAGCAGCGTCCGGGACAGGGGGTCGCCTGGGGCCAAAAACATTCAGTACTTC
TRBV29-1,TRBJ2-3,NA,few,CSVGKGGVTDTQYF,TGCAGCGTTGGAAAGGGGGGAGTGACAGATACGCAGTATTTT
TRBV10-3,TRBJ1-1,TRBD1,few,CAISKTGADTEAFF,TGTGCCATCAGTAAGACAGGGGCGGACACTGAAGCTTTCTTT
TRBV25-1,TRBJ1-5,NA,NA,CASRGGDQPQHF,TGTGCCAGCCGAGGGGGGGATCAGCCCCAGCATTTT
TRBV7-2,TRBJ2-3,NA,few,CASSSANLHTDTQYF,TGTGCCAGCAGCTCCGCAAATCTCCACACAGATACGCAGTATTTT
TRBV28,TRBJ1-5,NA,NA,CASSFQVISNQPQHF,TGTGCCAGCAGTTTCCAGGTGATTAGCAATCAGCCCCAGCATTTT
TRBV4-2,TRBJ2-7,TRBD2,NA,CASSPERGALDVEQYF,TGTGCCAGCAGCCCGGAGCGGGGGGCATTAGACGTCGAGCAGTACTTC
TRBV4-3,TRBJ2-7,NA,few,CASSLTRDPAYEQYF,TGCGCCAGCAGCCTTACCAGGGACCCAGCCTACGAGCAGTACTTC
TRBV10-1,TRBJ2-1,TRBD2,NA,CASSGSASGSNEQFF,TGCGCCAGCAGTGGATCCGCTAGCGGGAGCAATGAGCAGTTCTTC
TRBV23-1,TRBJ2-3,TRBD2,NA,CASSQPVRTSGRAGSTDTQYF,TGCGCCAGCAGTCAACCGGTCCGGACTAGCGGGAGGGCCGGGAGCACAGATACGCAGTATTTT
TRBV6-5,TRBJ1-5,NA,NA,CASSRTVGNQPQHF,TGTGCCAGCAGTCGAACAGTCGGGAATCAGCCCCAGCATTTT
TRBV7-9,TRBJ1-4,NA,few,CASSLPGEGGKLFF,TGTGCCAGCAGCTTACCCGGCGAGGGTGGAAAACTGTTTTTT
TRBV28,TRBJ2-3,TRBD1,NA,CASSFADRVFRTDTQYF,TGTGCCAGCAGTTTCGCGGACAGGGTTTTTCGCACAGATACGCAGTATTTT
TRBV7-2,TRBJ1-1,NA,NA,CASSFPLTGNTEAFF,TGTGCCAGCAGCTTCCCCCTAACAGGGAACACTGAAGCTTTCTTT
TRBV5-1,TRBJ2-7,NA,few,CASSGGTAASEQYF,TGCGCCAGCAGCGGGGGGACAGCTGCCTCCGAGCAGTACTTC
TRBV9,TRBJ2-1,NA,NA,CASSAGAIAEQFF,TGTGCCAGCAGCGCGGGGGCAATTGCGGAGCAGTTCTTC
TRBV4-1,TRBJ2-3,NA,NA,CASSQEGPAGLFTDTQYF,TGCGCCAGCAGCCAAGAGGGCCCGGCAGGGCTTTTCACAGATACGCAGTATTTT
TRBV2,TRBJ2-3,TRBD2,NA,CASSEFGLAGYTDTQYF,TGTGCCAGCAGTGAATTCGGGCTAGCGGGATACACAGATACGCAGTATTTT
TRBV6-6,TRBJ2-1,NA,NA,CASSPGPIDEQFF,TGTGCCAGCAGCCCAGGCCCTATAGATGAGCAGTTCTTC
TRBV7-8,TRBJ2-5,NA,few,CASSLNVGETQTQYF,TGTGCCAGCAGCTTAAATGTGGGAGAGACGCAGACCCAGTACTTC
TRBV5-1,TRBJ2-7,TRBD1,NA,CASSLTPGQGTEQYF,TGCGCCAGCAGCTTGACGCCGGGACAGGGTACCGAGCAGTACTTC
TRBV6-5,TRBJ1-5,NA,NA,CASNRRAGSNQPQHF,TGTGCCAGCAACAGGAGGGCGGGAAGCAATCAGCCCCAGCATTTT
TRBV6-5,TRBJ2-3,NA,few,CASSYPIPDTQYF,TGTGCCAGCAGTTACCCGATTCCGGATACGCAGTATTTT
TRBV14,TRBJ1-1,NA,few,CASSQEPWAAEAFF,TGTGCCAGCAGCCAAGAGCCATGGGCCGCTGAAGCTTTCTTT
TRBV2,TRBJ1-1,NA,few,CASRVEVNTEAFF,TGTGCCAGCAGGGTGGAAGTTAACACTGAAGCTTTCTTT
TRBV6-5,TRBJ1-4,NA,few,CASSYPATNEKLFF,TGTGCCAGCAGTTACCCTGCAACTAATGAAAAACTGTTTTTT
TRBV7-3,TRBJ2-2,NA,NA,CASSPRAAGGELFF,TGTGCCAGCAGCCCCCGTGCGGCGGGCGGGGAGCTGTTTTTT
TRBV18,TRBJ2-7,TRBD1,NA,CASTATGTGPYEQYF,TGTGCCAGCACAGCAACCGGGACAGGCCCCTACGAGCAGTACTTC
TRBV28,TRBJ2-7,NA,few,CASSIRRAAYEQYF,TGTGCCAGCAGTATCCGCCGGGCAGCCTACGAGCAGTACTTC
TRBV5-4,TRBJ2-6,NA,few,CASSPMGGGSGANVLTF,TGTGCCAGCAGCCCGATGGGAGGGGGCTCTGGGGCCAACGTCCTGACTTTC
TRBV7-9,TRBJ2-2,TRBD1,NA,CASSSRDRGHTGELFF,TGTGCCAGCAGCTCCCGGGACAGGGGGCACACCGGGGAGCTGTTTTTT
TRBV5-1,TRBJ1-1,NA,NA,CASSLLAGLNTEAFF,TGCGCCAGCAGCTTGTTAGCAGGGTTGAACACTGAAGCTTTCTTT
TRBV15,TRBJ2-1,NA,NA,CATSRGPERYYNEQFF,TGTGCCACCAGCAGAGGACCGGAGAGATACTACAATGAGCAGTTCTTC
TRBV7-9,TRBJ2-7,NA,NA,CASSSHLGREDYEQYF,TGTGCCAGCAGCTCACATTTAGGCAGGGAGGACTACGAGCAGTACTTC
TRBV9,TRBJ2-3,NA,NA,CASSVDARRATDTQYF,TGTGCCAGCAGCGTAGATGCTAGGAGGGCCACAGATACGCAGTATTTT